This TCR beta chain was sequenced in a study of T-cell memory formation after mild COVID-19. This CDR3 contains 14 residues. The ends were cut back, 3 bases at V and 1 base at J, with 9 bases in the middle. TCRdb reprocessed the 5' RACE reads with MiXCR, giving one entry per CDR3 protein. Of 350,000 or so distinct CDR3 sequences listed, more than 20% are singletons. The source of this sequence is an adult woman who had mild COVID-19 (a few samples of this study predate the infection). Cell type and time point are not known. The sequenced material came from PBMCs or a T cell subset sorted from them (not recorded which). The V and J genes are TRBV12-3 or TRBV12-4 and TRBJ1-2; D may be TRBD1 (5 bases). The CDR3 reads CASSLAQGNYGYTF. In DNA, the CDR3 is TGTGCCAGCAGTTTGGCCCAGGGTAACTATGGCTACACCTTC.